This TCR beta chain was sequenced in a study of blood T cell repertoires in COVID-19 (dated by TCRdb to 2019 to 2021). Study-wide context: The collaborator samples originated in the United States, Italy and Spain and spanned the acute and convalescent phases of COVID-19. The material from the prospective study consisted of cDNA or gDNA derived from T cells, B-cell-depleted T cells, or PBMCs. The dataset comprised deeply sampled blood TCRbeta repertoires from subjects exposed to, actively infected with, or recovered from COVID-19. The samples were drawn from two sources: the first 160 participants of the ongoing ImmuneRACE study, and 1,200 or so subjects contributed by 6 global collaborators. The repertoires were released in a freely available public database intended as a resource for research on the immune response to SARS-CoV-2. Sample metadata almost always included a de-identified subject ID, COVID-19 status, age in years and sex. HLA class I and class II types, where available, came from metadata supplied by the sample provider rather than from assay-based typing. Points the paper makes about the study in general: Clinical and demographic metadata were provided uncurated, with the amount varying by source and participant.

Including the terminal cysteine and phenylalanine, the CDR3 comprises 15 residues. Of all the DNA, just the CDR3 is kept, 45 bases in frame from base 1. The germline V gene specifies ENHRY as CDR1 and SYGVKD as CDR2. V drops 4 bases and J drops 7 bases, leaving 14 bases in between. One collaborating source in Seattle enrolled patients while the patients were actively infected and followed the patients over time throughout the course of disease. The collaborating institutions used their own protocols to collect whole blood in K2EDTA tubes. For TCRbeta analysis, collaborators shipped samples as frozen whole blood, isolated PBMCs, or DNA extracted from either of those sample types. The immunoSEQ Assay, a bias-controlled multiplex PCR, was used to amplify TCRbeta CDR3 regions from genomic DNA. In the original analysis: Nucleated cell counts per sample were estimated from amplification of reference gene primers within the assay. To quantify the absolute abundance of each unique TCRbeta CDR3 rearrangement, sequence reads were collapsed and filtered. For each sample, productive Simpson clonality was calculated as the square root of Simpson's diversity index across productive rearrangements. Sourced from immuneACCESS, this table was stored by TCRdb with only in-frame sequences that have V and J called. A share of the clones is absent; for the studies checked, an unresolved V gene accounts for under half, and the remainder has no known explanation. Clone size and the V and J calls come from that table; the DNA yielded D and trimming. The sample includes 250,000 to 350,000 clones, with roughly 84% observed a single time. About 1.5% of the sample is taken by the ten largest.

About this clone itself: Its antigen is not yet known. Base qualities are missing; no much larger clone stands one base away.

The source is a human donor with COVID-19, enrolled during active disease. The donor label of this sample is uncertain. The rearrangement joined TRBV10-3 to TRBJ1-6, with the D gene too uncertain to name. Material for sequencing was peripheral blood. The CDR3: CAISGSATPNSPLHF. DNA sequence: TGTGCCATCAGTGGTTCTGCGACTCCCAATTCACCCCTCCACTTT.